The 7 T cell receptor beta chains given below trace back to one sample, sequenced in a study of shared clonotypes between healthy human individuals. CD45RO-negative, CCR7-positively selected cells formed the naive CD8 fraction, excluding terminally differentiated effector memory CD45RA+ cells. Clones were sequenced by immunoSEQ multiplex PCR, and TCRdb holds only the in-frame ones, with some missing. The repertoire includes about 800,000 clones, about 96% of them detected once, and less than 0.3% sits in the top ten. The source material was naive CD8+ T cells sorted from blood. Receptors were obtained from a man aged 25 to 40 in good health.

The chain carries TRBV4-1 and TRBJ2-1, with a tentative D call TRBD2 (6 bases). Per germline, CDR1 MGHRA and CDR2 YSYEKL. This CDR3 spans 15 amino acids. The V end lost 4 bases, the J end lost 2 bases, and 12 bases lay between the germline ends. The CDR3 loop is CASSPGTLTYNEQFF. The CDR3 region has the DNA TGCGCCAGCAGCCCAGGGACTTTAACCTACAATGAGCAGTTCTTC.

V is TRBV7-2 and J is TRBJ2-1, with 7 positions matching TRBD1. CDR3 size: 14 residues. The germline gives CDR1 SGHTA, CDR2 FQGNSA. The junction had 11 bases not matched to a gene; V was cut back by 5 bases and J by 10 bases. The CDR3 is CASSDPTGFGEQFF. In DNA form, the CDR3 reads TGTGCCAGCAGCGACCCGACAGGGTTTGGCGAGCAGTTCTTC. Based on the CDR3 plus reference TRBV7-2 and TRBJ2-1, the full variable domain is GAGVSQSPSNKVTEKGKDVELRCDPISGHTALYWYRQSLGQGLEFLIYFQGNSAPDKSGLPSDRFSAERTGGSVSTLTIQRTQQEDSAVYLCASSDPTGFGEQFFGPGTRLTVL.

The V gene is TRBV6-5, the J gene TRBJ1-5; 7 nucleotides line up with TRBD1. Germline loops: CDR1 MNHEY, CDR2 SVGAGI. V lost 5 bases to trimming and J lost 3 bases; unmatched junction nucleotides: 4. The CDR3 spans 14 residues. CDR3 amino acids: CASSQGVSNQPQHF. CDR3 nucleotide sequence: TGTGCCAGCAGTCAGGGGGTGTCCAATCAGCCCCAGCATTTT.

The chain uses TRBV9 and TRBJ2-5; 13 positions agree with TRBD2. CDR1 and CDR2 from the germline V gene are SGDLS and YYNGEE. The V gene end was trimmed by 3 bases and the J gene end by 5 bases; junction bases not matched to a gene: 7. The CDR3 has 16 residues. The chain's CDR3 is CASSARTSGRGETQYF. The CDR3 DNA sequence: TGTGCCAGCAGCGCTAGGACTAGCGGGAGAGGGGAGACCCAGTACTTC.

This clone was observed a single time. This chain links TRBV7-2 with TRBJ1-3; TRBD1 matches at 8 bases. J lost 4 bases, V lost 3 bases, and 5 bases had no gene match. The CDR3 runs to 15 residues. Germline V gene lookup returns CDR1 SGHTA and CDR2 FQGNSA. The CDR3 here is CASSLRGDRGNTIYF. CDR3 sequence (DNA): TGTGCCAGCAGCTTGAGAGGGGACAGGGGAAACACCATATATTTT. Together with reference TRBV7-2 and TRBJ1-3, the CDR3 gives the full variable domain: GAGVSQSPSNKVTEKGKDVELRCDPISGHTALYWYRQSLGQGLEFLIYFQGNSAPDKSGLPSDRFSAERTGGSVSTLTIQRTQQEDSAVYLCASSLRGDRGNTIYFGEGSWLTVV.

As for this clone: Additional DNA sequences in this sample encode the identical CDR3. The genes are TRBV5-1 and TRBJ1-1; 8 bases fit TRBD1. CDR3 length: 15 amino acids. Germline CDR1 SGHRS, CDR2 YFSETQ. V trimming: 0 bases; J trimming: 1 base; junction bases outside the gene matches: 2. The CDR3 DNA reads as TGCGCCAGCAGCTTGGTAGGACAGGGGAACACTGAAGCTTTCTTT. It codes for CASSLVGQGNTEAFF.

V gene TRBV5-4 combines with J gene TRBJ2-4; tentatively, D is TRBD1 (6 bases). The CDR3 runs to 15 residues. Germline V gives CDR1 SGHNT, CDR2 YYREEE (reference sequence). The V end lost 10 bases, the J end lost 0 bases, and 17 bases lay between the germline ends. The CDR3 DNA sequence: TGTGCCTACTTCACAGGGCCGGTAGCCAAAAACATTCAGTACTTC. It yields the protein CAYFTGPVAKNIQYF.